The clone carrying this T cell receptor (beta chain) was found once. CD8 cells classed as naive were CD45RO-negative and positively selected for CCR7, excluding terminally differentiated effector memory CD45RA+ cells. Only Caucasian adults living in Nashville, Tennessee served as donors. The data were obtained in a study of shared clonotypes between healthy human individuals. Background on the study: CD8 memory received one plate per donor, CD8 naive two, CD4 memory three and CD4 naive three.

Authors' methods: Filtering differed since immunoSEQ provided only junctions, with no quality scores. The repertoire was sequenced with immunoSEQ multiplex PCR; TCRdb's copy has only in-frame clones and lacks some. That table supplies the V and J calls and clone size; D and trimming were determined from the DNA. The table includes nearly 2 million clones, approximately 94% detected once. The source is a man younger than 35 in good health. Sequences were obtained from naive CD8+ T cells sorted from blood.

DNA for the CDR3: TGCAGCGTTGAGGGAGGGGGGCCCGAGCAGTACTTC. Protein: CSVEGGGPEQYF. This chain joins TRBV29-1 and TRBJ2-5; TRBD2 might be the D (7 bases). Matching the DNA end better, TRBJ2-7 makes the J call doubtful. Germline values: CDR1 SQVTM, CDR2 ANQGSEA. The CDR3 length is 12 residues.